These 11 T cell receptor beta chains originate from one sample sequenced in a study of CD4 T cell repertoires in COVID-19. Sequencing used immunoSEQ multiplex PCR; TCRdb keeps in-frame clones, though not all of them. The sample records approximately 75,000 clones, roughly 85% being singletons. The material sequenced was CD4+ T cells from peripheral blood, taken after recovery from COVID-19. These TCRs come from a human donor who had COVID-19.

The chain carries TRBV15 and TRBJ1-1, with D unresolved. The CDR3 has 14 amino acids. Deletions cut 1 base from V and 1 base from J, with 7 bases between. Germline loops: CDR1 LNHNV, CDR2 YYDKDF (reference sequence). CDR3 nucleotide sequence: TGTGCCACCAGCAGAGTCGGAGCGAACACTGAAGCTTTCTTT. Translating it yields CATSRVGANTEAFF.

The chain carries TRBV27 and TRBJ2-7, with 7 bases lining up with TRBD2. This CDR3 has 14 residues. Germline loops: CDR1 MNHEY, CDR2 SMNVEV (reference sequence). V was pared by 3 bases and J by 5 bases, with 7 bases of the junction left unmatched. CDR3 amino acids: CASSLGGRSDEQYF. CDR3 in DNA: TGTGCCAGCAGTTTGGGCGGGAGAAGCGACGAGCAGTACTTC.

The chain joins TRBV5-1 to TRBJ1-2; D not resolved. Germline V gene data show CDR1 as SGHRS and CDR2 as YFSETQ. Trimming removed 0 bases at V and 6 bases at J, with 9 bases between. The CDR3 runs to 13 residues. As DNA, the CDR3 is TGCGCCAGCAGCTTGGAAGGAGAAAATGGCTACACCTTC. It specifies CASSLEGENGYTF.

This rearrangement joins TRBV7-6 to TRBJ2-7, with TRBD1 matching over 9 bases. Germline-derived CDR1 and CDR2 are SGHVS and FNYEAQ. V dropped 5 bases and J dropped 1; count of bases not matched to a gene: 6. The CDR3 runs 15 residues. This CDR3 is CASSPLDRGSYEQYF. CDR3 bases: TGTGCCAGCAGCCCACTGGACAGGGGATCCTACGAGCAGTACTTC.

This chain connects TRBV6-5 to TRBJ1-2; D is perhaps TRBD1 (6 bases). Germline V gives CDR1 MNHEY, CDR2 SVGAGI. CDR3 length: 14 residues. V lost 5 bases to trimming and J lost 5 bases, with 15 bases between them. The DNA of the CDR3 is TGTGCCAGCAGTCGGACAGATAAAGGGTATGGCTACACCTTC. Protein: CASSRTDKGYGYTF.

The chain's CDR3 is CASSWGVLETQYF. The CDR3 DNA follows: TGTGCCAGCAGTTGGGGGGTCTTAGAGACCCAGTACTTC. This chain connects TRBV12-3 or TRBV12-4 to TRBJ2-5, with D perhaps TRBD2 (6 bases). The CDR3 totals 13 residues. Trimming pared 4 bases from V and 4 bases from J, leaving 10 bases between.

The gene calls are TRBV6-5 and TRBJ1-6, with D unresolved. Trimming took 7 bases from V and 5 from J, leaving 6 bases between them. In germline, CDR1 is MNHEY, CDR2 SVGAGI. The CDR3 is made up of 12 amino acids. The CDR3 loop reads CASMTDNSPLHF. The CDR3 region has the DNA TGTGCCAGCATGACGGATAATTCACCCCTCCACTTT.

The chain carries TRBV6-1 and TRBJ1-5; tentatively, D is TRBD1 (5 bases). V lost 3 bases and J 4 bases, leaving 13 bases between the germline ends. Looked up from germline, CDR1 is MNHNS and CDR2 is SASEGT. This CDR3 is built from 15 residues. As DNA, the CDR3 is TGTGCCAGCAGTGACGGAGGGGCTGGGAATCAGCCCCAGCATTTT. Translated: CASSDGGAGNQPQHF.

V usage is TRBV7-6 and J usage is TRBJ2-2; perhaps TRBD1 as D (6 bases). The length of the CDR3 is 16 residues. Germline V gene data show CDR1 as SGHVS and CDR2 as FNYEAQ. V dropped 6 bases and J dropped 0 bases, with 14 bases sitting between them. CDR3 coding DNA: TGTGCCAGCAGGGGCGCCGGGACAACGAACACCGGGGAGCTGTTTTTT. It is translated as CASRGAGTTNTGELFF.

The rearrangement uses TRBV7-3 and TRBJ1-3; D is uncertain. The V and J ends lost 5 bases and 9 bases respectively, with 11 bases between them. From germline, CDR1 is SGHTA and CDR2 FQGTGA. The length of the CDR3 is 12 residues. The CDR3 bases are TGTGCCAGCAGCCCCCCGGAGGGCACCATATATTTT. It encodes CASSPPEGTIYF.

This clone was seen once. V is TRBV7-3 and J is TRBJ2-7; D ambiguous. The CDR3 spans 10 residues. Trimming removed 2 bases at V and 9 bases at J, with 5 bases between. Germline V CDR1 and CDR2: SGHTA, FQGTGA. The CDR3, as DNA: TGTGCCAGCAGCTTAGAGGTGCAGTACTTC. It is translated as CASSLEVQYF.